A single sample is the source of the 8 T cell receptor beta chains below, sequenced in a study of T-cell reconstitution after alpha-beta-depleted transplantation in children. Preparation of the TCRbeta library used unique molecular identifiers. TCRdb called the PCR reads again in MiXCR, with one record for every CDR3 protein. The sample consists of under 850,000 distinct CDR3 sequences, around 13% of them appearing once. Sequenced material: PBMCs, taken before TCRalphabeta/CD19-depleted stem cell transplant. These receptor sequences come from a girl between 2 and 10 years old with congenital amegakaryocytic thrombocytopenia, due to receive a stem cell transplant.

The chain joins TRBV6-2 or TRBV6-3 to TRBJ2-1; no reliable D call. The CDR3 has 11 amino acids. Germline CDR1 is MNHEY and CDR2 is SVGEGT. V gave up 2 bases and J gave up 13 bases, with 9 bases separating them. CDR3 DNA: TGTGCCAGCAGTTACGAGCCAACTCAGTTCTTC. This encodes CASSYEPTQFF.

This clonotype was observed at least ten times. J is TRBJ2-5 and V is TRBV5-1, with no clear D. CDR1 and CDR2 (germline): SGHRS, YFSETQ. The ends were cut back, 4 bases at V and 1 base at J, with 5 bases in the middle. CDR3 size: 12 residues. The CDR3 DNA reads TGCGCCAGCAGCCGGATCCAAGAGACCCAGTACTTC. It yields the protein CASSRIQETQYF.

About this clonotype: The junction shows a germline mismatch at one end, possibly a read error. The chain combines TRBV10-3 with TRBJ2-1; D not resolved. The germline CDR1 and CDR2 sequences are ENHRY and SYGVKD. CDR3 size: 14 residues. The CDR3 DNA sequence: TGTGCCATCAGTGGATCGTACGGATACAACGAGCAGTTCTTC. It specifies CAISGSYGYNEQFF.

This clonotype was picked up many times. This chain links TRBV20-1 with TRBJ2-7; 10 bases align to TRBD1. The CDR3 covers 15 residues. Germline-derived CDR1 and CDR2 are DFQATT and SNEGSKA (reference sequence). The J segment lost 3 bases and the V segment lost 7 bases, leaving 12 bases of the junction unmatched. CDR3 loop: CSVLDFGTGVYEQYF. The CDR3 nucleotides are TGCAGTGTCCTAGACTTCGGGACAGGGGTCTACGAGCAGTACTTC.

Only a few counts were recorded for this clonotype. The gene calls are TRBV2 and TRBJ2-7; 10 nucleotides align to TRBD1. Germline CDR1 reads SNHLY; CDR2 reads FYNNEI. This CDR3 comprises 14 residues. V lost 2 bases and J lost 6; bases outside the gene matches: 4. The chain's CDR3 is CASSEPGQGSEQYF. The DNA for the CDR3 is TGTGCCAGCAGTGAACCGGGACAGGGGAGCGAGCAGTACTTC. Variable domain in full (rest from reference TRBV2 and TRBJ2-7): EPEVTQTPSHQVTQMGQEVILRCVPISNHLYFYWYRQILGQKVEFLVSFYNNEISEKSEIFDDQFSVERPDGSNFTLKIRSTKLEDSAMYFCASSEPGQGSEQYFGPGTRLTVT.

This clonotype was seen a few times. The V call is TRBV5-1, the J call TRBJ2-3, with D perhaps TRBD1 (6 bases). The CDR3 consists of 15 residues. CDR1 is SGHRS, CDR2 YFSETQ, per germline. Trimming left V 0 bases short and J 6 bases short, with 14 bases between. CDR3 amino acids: CASSLGGRSVDTQYF. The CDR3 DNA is TGCGCCAGCAGCTTGGGGGGGCGCTCGGTTGATACGCAGTATTTT.

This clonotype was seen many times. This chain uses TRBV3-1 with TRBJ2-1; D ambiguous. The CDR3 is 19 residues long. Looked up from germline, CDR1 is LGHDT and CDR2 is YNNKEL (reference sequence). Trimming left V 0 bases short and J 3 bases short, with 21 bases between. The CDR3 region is CASSQDPFWSVYLYNEQFF. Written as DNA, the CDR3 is TGTGCCAGCAGCCAAGATCCTTTTTGGTCCGTATACCTCTACAATGAGCAGTTCTTC.

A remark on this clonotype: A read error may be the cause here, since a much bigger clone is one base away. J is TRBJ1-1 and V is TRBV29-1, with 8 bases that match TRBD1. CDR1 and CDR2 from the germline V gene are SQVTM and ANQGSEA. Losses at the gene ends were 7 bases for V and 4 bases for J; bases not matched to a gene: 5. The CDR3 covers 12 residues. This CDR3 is CSGAQGATEAFF. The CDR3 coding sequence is TGCAGCGGCGCCCAGGGGGCCACTGAAGCTTTCTTT.